Reported below is one T cell receptor (beta chain). Participants were placed into cohorts based on the clinical history they reported. The record originates from a study of blood T cell repertoires in COVID-19. Study at large: Collection of acute and convalescent COVID-19 samples took place in the United States, Italy and Spain.

The V end lost 3 bases, the J end lost 1 base, and 11 bases lay between the germline ends. Per the germline V gene, CDR1 is SGHDT and CDR2 is YYEEEE. CDR3 length equals 14 residues. Using immunoSEQ multiplex PCR, the repertoire was profiled, and TCRdb retains in-frame clones only, with some absent. Among 120,000 to 150,000 clones listed, around 82% were seen once. This sequence was found in a man aged 50-59 years in a cohort exposed to, infected with or recovered from COVID-19 (not recorded which). What was sequenced was PBMCs or T cells enriched from blood (not recorded which). This rearrangement joins TRBV5-6 to TRBJ2-7, with a tentative D call TRBD2 (5 bases). DNA for the CDR3: TGTGCCAGCAGCTCTGACTGGGAGTCCTACGAGCAGTACTTC. It codes for CASSSDWESYEQYF.